This T cell receptor beta chain appears in the sequencing data of a study of CD8+ T cells in alopecia areata. Following extraction, RNA underwent reverse transcription to cDNA, which served as the sequencing template. The data were produced by immunoSEQ multiplex PCR, yet TCRdb's version contains in-frame clones alone and is incomplete. The table lists about 160,000 clones, about 89% of them singletons. Researchers took lesional scalp punch biopsies and peripheral blood from people who were alopecia areata patients. The authors sorted CD4+ and CD8+ T cells from PBMCs. On this clone itself: Its cognate antigen is unknown.

The study's findings and limits: Higher clonality than in normal scalp was seen in lesional scalp, especially alopecia totalis/universalis.

The V gene end was trimmed by 8 bases and the J gene end by 4 bases; junction bases not matched to a gene: 6. CDR3 size: 13 residues. The germline gives CDR1 SEHNR, CDR2 FQNEAQ (reference sequence). Source: CD8+ T cells sorted from blood, taken at week 0. The sequence derives from a human donor with alopecia areata. The gene calls are TRBV7-9 and TRBJ2-7; 9 bases map to TRBD2. CDR3 sequence reads: CASGLAGEYEQYF. In DNA form, the CDR3 reads TGTGCCAGCGGGTTAGCGGGGGAGTACGAGCAGTACTTC.